Below, one T cell receptor beta chain is given with its context. Germline V CDR1 and CDR2: SGDLS, YYNGEE. The CDR3 consists of 16 residues. With 0 bases removed from V and 4 bases from J, the gap between germline ends came to 14 bases. The data derive from a study of blood T cell repertoires in COVID-19. Turning to the study itself: The analysed material was cDNA or gDNA that came from T cells, B-cell-depleted T cells, or PBMCs.

TCRdb's table, derived via immunoSEQ multiplex PCR, lists solely in-frame clones and lacks some. This table has 250,000 to 400,000 clones, around 87% appearing once. The gene calls are TRBV9 and TRBJ2-1; D perhaps matches TRBD2 (6 bases). This TCR was recovered from a man in his fifties with active or convalescent COVID-19. The specimen was peripheral blood. CDR3 amino acids: CASSVAAGRRYNEQFF. DNA of the CDR3: TGTGCCAGCAGCGTAGCTGCAGGGAGGAGGTACAATGAGCAGTTCTTC.